This TCR beta chain was identified during a study of control samples from healthy donors and cancer patients. CDR1 and CDR2 (germline): SGHAT, FQNNGV. Losses at the gene ends were 5 bases for V and 3 bases for J; bases not matched to a gene: 7. This CDR3 is built from 15 residues. TCRdb's copy holds only in-frame clones and misses some; the assay was immunoSEQ multiplex PCR. The sample comprises under 150,000 clones, about nine tenths of which are singletons, and under 9% rests with the top ten. The receptor comes from a man aged 45-65 years with head and neck cancer. Sample: PBMCs. V is TRBV11-2 and J is TRBJ2-7, with TRBD2 identical over 10 bases. CDR3 DNA: TGTGCCAGCAGCCCCAGACTAGCGGGCTACTACGAGCAGTACTTC. It codes for CASSPRLAGYYEQYF.